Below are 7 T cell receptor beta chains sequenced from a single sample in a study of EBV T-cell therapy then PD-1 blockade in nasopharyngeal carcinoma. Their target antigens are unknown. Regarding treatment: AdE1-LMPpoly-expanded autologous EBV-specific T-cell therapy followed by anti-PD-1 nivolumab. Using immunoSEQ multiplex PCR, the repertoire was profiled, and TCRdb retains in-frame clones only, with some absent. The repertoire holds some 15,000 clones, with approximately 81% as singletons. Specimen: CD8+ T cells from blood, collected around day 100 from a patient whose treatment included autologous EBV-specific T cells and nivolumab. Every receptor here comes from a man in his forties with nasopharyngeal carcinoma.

CDR3 DNA: TGTGCCAGCAGCTTCGGGAGCAGGGGGGAGACCCAGTACTTC. Translation: CASSFGSRGETQYF. J is TRBJ2-5 and V is TRBV7-2, with D perhaps TRBD1 (7 bases). V was clipped by 3 bases and J by 5 bases, with 13 bases between them. The CDR3 has 14 amino acids. Germline V gene sequence: CDR1 SGHTA, CDR2 FQGNSA. Looking up the rest from reference TRBV7-2 and TRBJ2-5 gives the full variable domain: GAGVSQSPSNKVTEKGKDVELRCDPISGHTALYWYRQSLGQGLEFLIYFQGNSAPDKSGLPSDRFSAERTGGSVSTLTIQRTQQEDSAVYLCASSFGSRGETQYFGPGTRLLVL.

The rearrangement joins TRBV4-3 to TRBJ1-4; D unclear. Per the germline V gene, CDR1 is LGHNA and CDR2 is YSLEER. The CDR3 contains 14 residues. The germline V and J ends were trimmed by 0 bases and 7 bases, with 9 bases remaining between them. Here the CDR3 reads CASSQDPPFEKLFF. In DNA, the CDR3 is TGCGCCAGCAGCCAAGATCCCCCTTTTGAAAAACTGTTTTTT.

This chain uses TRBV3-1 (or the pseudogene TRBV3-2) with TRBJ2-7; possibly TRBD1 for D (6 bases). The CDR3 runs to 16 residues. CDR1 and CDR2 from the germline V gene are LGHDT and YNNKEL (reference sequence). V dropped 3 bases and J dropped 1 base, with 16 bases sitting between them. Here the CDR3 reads CASSHQPGTRSYEQYF. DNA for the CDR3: TGTGCCAGCAGCCACCAACCCGGGACACGATCCTACGAGCAGTACTTC.

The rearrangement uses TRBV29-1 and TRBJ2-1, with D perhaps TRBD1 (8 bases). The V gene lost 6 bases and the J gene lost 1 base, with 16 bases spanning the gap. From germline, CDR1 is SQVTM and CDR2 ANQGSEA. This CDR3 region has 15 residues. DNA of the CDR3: TGCAGCGTCGGACACAGGGGGGGATCCTACAATGAGCAGTTCTTC. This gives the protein CSVGHRGGSYNEQFF.

CDR3 amino acids: CASSWGGENTEAFF. CDR3 coding DNA: TGTGCCAGCAGCTGGGGGGGAGAGAACACTGAAGCTTTCTTT. The chain carries TRBV7-9 and TRBJ1-1; D is perhaps TRBD1 (5 bases). The V and J ends lost 4 bases and 1 base respectively, with 10 bases between them. The CDR3 consists of 14 residues. Germline assignment: CDR1 SEHNR and CDR2 FQNEAQ (reference sequence).

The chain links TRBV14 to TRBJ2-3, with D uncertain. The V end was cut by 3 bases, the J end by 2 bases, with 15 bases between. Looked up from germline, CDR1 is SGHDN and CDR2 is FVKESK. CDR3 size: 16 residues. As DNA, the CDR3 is TGTGCCAGCAGCCATCCGCGGCTCTGGGACACAGATACGCAGTATTTT. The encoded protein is CASSHPRLWDTDTQYF.

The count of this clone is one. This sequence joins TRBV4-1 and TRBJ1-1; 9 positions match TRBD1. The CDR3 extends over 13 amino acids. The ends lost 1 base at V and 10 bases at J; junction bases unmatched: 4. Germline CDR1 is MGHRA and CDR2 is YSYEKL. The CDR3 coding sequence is TGCGCCAGCAGCCAAGGGGGGGACAGGGCAGCTTTCTTT. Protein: CASSQGGDRAAFF.